The 7 T cell receptor beta chains below were found in one sample sequenced in a study of PD-1 blockade in mismatch repair-deficient tumors. The protocol was immunoSEQ multiplex PCR, while the TCRdb copy is restricted to in-frame clones and leaves out a portion. Of 90,000 to 130,000 clones in the sample, over 60% were seen once. The sequenced sample was peripheral blood, obtained roughly 13 months after starting pembrolizumab. These receptors all come from an adult with mismatch repair-deficient cancer.

The chain combines TRBV27 with TRBJ2-6; maybe TRBD1 (5 bases). The germline V gene has CDR1 MNHEY and CDR2 SMNVEV (reference sequence). V was cut by 6 bases and J by 0 bases, with 9 bases left in between. The CDR3 totals 15 residues. Written as DNA, the CDR3 is TGTGCCAGCAGAGGACAAACCTCTGGGGCCAACGTCCTGACTTTC. It codes for CASRGQTSGANVLTF. The full variable domain, completed using reference TRBV27 and TRBJ2-6, is EAQVTQNPRYLITVTGKKLTVTCSQNMNHEYMSWYRQDPGLGLRQIYYSMNVEVTDKGDVPEGYKVSRKEKRNFPLILESPSPNQTSLYFCASRGQTSGANVLTFGAGSRLTVL.

V usage is TRBV11-2 and J usage is TRBJ2-7; 9 bases are a match to TRBD1. Germline V gene lookup returns CDR1 SGHAT and CDR2 FQNNGV. Losses at the gene ends were 5 bases for V and 6 bases for J; bases not matched to a gene: 11. The CDR3 length is 15 residues. CDR3 protein: CASSHKPGQGSEQYF. The CDR3 DNA reads as TGTGCCAGCAGCCACAAACCGGGACAGGGTAGCGAGCAGTACTTC.

This clone turned up a few times. The chain joins TRBV7-9 to TRBJ2-7; D gene ambiguous. Germline values: CDR1 SEHNR, CDR2 FQNEAQ (reference sequence). CDR3 length: 13 residues. V lost 3 bases and J lost 1, with 7 bases in between. This chain's CDR3 is CASSFDGSYEQYF. As DNA, the CDR3 is TGTGCCAGCAGCTTTGACGGGTCCTACGAGCAGTACTTC. The full variable domain, with the rest looked up from reference TRBV7-9 and TRBJ2-7, is DTGVSQNPRHKITKRGQNVTFRCDPISEHNRLYWYRQTLGQGPEFLTYFQNEAQLEKSRLLSDRFSAERPKGSFSTLEIQRTEQGDSAMYLCASSFDGSYEQYFGPGTRLTVT.

The chain couples TRBV5-1 to TRBJ2-1, with D maybe TRBD2 (6 bases). The CDR3 runs 14 residues. Trimming removed 1 base at V and 3 bases at J, with 8 bases between. Germline V CDR1 and CDR2: SGHRS, YFSETQ. The CDR3 here is CASSLIADYNEQFF. CDR3 bases: TGCGCCAGCAGCTTGATAGCGGACTACAATGAGCAGTTCTTC.

This sequence joins TRBV28 and TRBJ2-1; TRBD2 matches 9 bases. This CDR3 is built from 15 residues. The germline CDR1 and CDR2 sequences are MDHEN and SYDVKM. V gave up 5 bases and J gave up 4 bases; unmatched junction bases: 6. The CDR3 region is CASSASSGAYNEQFF. In DNA, the CDR3 is TGTGCCAGCAGTGCTTCTAGCGGGGCATACAATGAGCAGTTCTTC.

The chain uses TRBV15 and TRBJ1-5; tentatively, D is TRBD1 (6 bases). Trimming stripped 9 bases from V and 5 bases from J, with 17 bases between. There are 14 residues in the CDR3. Germline CDR1 LNHNV, CDR2 YYDKDF (reference sequence). The CDR3 sequence is CATKGRAGDQPQHF. CDR3 DNA: TGTGCCACAAAGGGCCGGGCAGGGGATCAGCCCCAGCATTTT. Supplemented by reference TRBV15 and TRBJ1-5, the full variable domain reads DAMVIQNPRYQVTQFGKPVTLSCSQTLNHNVMYWYQQKSSQAPKLLFHYYDKDFNNEADTPDNFQSRRPNTSFCFLDIRSPGLGDTAMYLCATKGRAGDQPQHFGDGTRLSIL.

A single count supports this clone. This rearrangement joins TRBV6-1 to TRBJ1-1; maybe TRBD1 (6 bases). The germline V and J ends were trimmed by 5 bases and 7 bases, with 8 bases remaining between them. Germline assignment: CDR1 MNHNS and CDR2 SASEGT. This CDR3 spans 11 amino acids. The DNA of the CDR3 is TGTGCCAGCAGTCAACAGGGTGAAGCTTTCTTT. Protein product: CASSQQGEAFF.